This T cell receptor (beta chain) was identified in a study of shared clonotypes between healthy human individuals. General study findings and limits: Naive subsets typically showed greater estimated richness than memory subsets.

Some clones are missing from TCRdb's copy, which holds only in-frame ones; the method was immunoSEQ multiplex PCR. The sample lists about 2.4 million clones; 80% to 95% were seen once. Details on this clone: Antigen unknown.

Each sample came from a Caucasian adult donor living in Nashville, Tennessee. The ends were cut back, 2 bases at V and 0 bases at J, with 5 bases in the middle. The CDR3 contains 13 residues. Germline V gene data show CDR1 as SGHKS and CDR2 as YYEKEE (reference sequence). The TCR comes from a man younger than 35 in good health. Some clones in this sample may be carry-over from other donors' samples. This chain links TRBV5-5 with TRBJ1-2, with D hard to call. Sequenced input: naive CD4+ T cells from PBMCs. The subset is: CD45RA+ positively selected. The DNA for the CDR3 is TGTGCCAGCAGCTTTGGAGCTAACTATGGCTACACCTTC. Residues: CASSFGANYGYTF.